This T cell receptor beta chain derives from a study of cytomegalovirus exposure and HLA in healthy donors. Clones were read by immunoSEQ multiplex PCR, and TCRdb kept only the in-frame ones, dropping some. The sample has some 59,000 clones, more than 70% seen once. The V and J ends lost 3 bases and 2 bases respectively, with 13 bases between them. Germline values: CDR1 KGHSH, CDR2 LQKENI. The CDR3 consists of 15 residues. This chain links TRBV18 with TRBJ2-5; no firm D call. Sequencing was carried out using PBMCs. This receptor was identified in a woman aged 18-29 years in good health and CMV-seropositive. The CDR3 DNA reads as TGTGCCAGCTCACCCCGTCGAGGTGAACAAGAGACCCAGTACTTC. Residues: CASSPRRGEQETQYF.